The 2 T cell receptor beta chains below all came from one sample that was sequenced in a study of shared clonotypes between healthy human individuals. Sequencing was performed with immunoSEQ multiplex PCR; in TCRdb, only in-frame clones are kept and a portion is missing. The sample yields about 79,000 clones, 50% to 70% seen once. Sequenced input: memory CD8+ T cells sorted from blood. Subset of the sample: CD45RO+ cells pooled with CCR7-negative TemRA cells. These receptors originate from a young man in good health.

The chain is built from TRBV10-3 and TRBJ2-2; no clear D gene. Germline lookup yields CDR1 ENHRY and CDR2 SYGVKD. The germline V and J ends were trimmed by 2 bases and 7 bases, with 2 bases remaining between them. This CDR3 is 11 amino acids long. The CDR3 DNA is TGTGCCATCAGTGAGAACGGGGAGCTGTTTTTT. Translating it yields CAISENGELFF.

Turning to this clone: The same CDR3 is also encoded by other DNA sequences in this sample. CDR3 DNA: TGTGCCAGCAGCCTAAGCACCTACGAGCAGTACTTC. Translating it yields CASSLSTYEQYF. This chain joins TRBV28 and TRBJ2-7; no definite D call. Trimming pared 6 bases from V and 2 bases from J, leaving 8 bases between. Germline CDR1 reads MDHEN; CDR2 reads SYDVKM. The CDR3 totals 12 residues.